The sequence of this T cell receptor (beta chain) was determined in a study of CD8+ T cells in alopecia areata. CDR3 size: 14 residues. V was pared by 2 bases and J by 5 bases, with 13 bases between. CDR1 is SNHLY and CDR2 is FYNNEI in the germline V gene. RNA extraction and reverse transcription yielded cDNA as sequencing template. Only in-frame clones appear in the TCRdb table, and some are missing; sequencing was by immunoSEQ multiplex PCR. The sample has about 110,000 clones, roughly 60% seen once. The rearrangement uses TRBV2 and TRBJ2-7, with a weak D call TRBD1 (6 bases). This TCR derives from a human donor in good health. Sequencing was performed on CD8+ T cells sorted from blood. Here the CDR3 reads CASSERTETHEQYF. The CDR3 DNA follows: TGTGCCAGCAGTGAAAGGACAGAGACCCACGAGCAGTACTTC.